The source of this TCR beta chain is a study of blood T cell repertoires in COVID-19. Study details: Samples taken during acute and convalescent COVID-19 were collected in the United States, Italy and Spain. Sample material is recorded as cDNA or gDNA derived from T cells, B-cell-depleted T cells, or PBMCs.

Method: immunoSEQ multiplex PCR; TCRdb's copy keeps in-frame clones and lacks some. The data show over 95,000 clones, with more than 80% seen just once and approximately 5.1% held by the top ten. While infection was still active, Seattle patients were enrolled and then followed longitudinally. The CDR3 contains 14 residues. Germline CDR1 reads LNHDA; CDR2 reads SQIVND (reference sequence). The ends were cut back, 7 bases at V and 3 bases at J, with 10 bases in the middle. The J gene is TRBJ1-6, the V gene TRBV19; D perhaps matches TRBD1 (5 bases). Sequenced sample: peripheral blood. The sequence was collected from a woman in her fifties or sixties with COVID-19, enrolled during active disease. CDR3: CASMGGFYNSPLHF. The CDR3, as DNA: TGTGCCAGTATGGGGGGATTCTATAATTCACCCCTCCACTTT.